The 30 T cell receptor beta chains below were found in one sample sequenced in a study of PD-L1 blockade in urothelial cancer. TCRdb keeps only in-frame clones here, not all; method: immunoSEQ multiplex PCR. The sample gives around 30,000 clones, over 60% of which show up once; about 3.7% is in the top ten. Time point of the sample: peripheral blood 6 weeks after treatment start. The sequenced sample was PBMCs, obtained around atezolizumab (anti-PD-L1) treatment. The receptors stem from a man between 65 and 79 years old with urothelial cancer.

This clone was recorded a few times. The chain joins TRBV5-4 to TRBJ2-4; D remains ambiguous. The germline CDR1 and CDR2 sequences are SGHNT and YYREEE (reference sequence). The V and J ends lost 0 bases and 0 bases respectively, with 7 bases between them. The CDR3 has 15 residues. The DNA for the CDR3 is TGTGCCAGCAGCTTGGAACACCTAGCCAAAAACATTCAGTACTTC. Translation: CASSLEHLAKNIQYF.

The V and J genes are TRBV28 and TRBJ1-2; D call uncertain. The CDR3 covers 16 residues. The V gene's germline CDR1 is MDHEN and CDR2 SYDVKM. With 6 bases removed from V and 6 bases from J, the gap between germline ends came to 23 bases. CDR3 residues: CASSKGAIGRVHGYTF. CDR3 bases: TGTGCCAGCAGCAAAGGAGCGATCGGTCGGGTTCATGGCTACACCTTC.

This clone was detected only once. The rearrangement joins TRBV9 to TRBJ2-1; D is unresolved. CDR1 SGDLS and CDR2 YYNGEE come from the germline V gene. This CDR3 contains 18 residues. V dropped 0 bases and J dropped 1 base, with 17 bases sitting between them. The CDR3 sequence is CASSVAPNRASSYNEQFF. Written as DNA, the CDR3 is TGTGCCAGCAGCGTAGCCCCGAACAGAGCCTCATCCTACAATGAGCAGTTCTTC.

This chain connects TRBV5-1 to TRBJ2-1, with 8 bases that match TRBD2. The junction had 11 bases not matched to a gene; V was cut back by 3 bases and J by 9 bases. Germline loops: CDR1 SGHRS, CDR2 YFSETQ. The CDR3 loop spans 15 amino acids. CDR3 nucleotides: TGCGCCAGCAGCTCCGGGACTAGTTATCTTCGTGAGCAGTTCTTC. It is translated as CASSSGTSYLREQFF.

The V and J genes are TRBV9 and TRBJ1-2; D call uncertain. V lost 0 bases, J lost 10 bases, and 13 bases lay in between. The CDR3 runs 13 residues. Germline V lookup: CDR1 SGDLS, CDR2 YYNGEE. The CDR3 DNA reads TGTGCCAGCAGCGTAGTAGCTGGCGGAGCCTACACCTTC. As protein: CASSVVAGGAYTF.

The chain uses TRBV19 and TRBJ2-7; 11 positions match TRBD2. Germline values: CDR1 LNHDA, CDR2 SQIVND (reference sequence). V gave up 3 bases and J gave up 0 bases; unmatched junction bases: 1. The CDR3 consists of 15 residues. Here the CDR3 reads CASSMGLADSYEQYF. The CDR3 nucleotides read TGTGCCAGTAGTATGGGACTAGCGGACTCCTACGAGCAGTACTTC. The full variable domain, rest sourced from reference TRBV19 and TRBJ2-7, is DGGITQSPKYLFRKEGQNVTLSCEQNLNHDAMYWYRQDPGQGLRLIYYSQIVNDFQKGDIAEGYSVSREKKESFPLTVTSAQKNPTAFYLCASSMGLADSYEQYFGPGTRLTVT.

The CDR3, as DNA: TGTGCCAGCACGTCATACCGGGACTATGGCTACACCTTC. Its translation is CASTSYRDYGYTF. The genes are TRBV27 and TRBJ1-2; D is uncertain. Germline V CDR1 and CDR2: MNHEY, SMNVEV (reference sequence). V was cut by 7 bases and J by 3 bases, with 12 bases left in between. CDR3 size: 13 residues.

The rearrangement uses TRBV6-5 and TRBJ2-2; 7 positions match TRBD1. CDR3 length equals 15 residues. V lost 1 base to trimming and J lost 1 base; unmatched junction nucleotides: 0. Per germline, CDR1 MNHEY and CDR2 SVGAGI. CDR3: CASSYWTGNTGELFF. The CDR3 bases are TGTGCCAGCAGTTACTGGACAGGGAACACCGGGGAGCTGTTTTTT.

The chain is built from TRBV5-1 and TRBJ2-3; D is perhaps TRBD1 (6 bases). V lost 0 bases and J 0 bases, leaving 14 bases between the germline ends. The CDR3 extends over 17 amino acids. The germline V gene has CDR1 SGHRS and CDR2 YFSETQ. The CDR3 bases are TGCGCCAGCAGCTTGGGCCAACAGGGACCTAGCACAGATACGCAGTATTTT. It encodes CASSLGQQGPSTDTQYF.

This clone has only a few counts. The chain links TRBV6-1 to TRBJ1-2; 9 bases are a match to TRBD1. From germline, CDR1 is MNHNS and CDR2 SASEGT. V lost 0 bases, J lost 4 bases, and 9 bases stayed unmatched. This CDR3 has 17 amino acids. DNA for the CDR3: TGTGCCAGCAGTGAAGCGCCACAGGGGGCGAATGGCTATGGCTACACCTTC. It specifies CASSEAPQGANGYGYTF.

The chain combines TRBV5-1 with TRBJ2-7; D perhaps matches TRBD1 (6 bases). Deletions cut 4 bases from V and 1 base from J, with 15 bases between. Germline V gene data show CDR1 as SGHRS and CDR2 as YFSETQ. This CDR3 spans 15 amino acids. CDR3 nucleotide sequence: TGCGCCAGCAGCAACACCGGGACAAATTCCTACGAGCAGTACTTC. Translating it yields CASSNTGTNSYEQYF.

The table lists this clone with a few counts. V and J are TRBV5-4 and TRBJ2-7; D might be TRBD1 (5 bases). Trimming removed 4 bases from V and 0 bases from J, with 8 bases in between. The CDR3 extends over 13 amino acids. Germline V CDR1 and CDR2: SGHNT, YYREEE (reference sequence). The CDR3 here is CASSRQSSYEQYF. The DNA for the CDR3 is TGTGCCAGCAGCAGACAGAGCTCCTACGAGCAGTACTTC.

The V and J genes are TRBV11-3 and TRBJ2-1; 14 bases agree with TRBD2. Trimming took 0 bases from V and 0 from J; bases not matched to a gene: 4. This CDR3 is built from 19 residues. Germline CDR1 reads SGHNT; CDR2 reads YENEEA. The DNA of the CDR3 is TGTGCCAGCAGCTTAGAGGGGACTAGCGGGAGCCCCTCCTACAATGAGCAGTTCTTC. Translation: CASSLEGTSGSPSYNEQFF.

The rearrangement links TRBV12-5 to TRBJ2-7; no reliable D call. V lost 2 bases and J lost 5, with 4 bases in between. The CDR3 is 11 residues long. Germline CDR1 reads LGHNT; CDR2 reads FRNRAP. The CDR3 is CASGLFNEQYF. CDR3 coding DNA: TGTGCTAGTGGTTTGTTCAACGAGCAGTACTTC.

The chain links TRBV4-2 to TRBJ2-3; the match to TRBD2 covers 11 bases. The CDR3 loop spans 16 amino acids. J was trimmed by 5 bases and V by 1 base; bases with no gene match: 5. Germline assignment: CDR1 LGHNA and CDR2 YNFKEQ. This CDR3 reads CASSQAQLAGVDTQYF. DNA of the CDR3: TGTGCCAGCAGCCAAGCTCAACTAGCGGGGGTAGATACGCAGTATTTT.

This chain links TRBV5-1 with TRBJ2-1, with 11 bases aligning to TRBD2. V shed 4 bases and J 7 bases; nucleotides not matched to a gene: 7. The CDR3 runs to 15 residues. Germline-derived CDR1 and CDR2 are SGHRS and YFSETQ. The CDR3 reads CASSILAGVENEQFF. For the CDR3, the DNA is TGCGCCAGCAGCATACTAGCGGGAGTTGAAAATGAGCAGTTCTTC.

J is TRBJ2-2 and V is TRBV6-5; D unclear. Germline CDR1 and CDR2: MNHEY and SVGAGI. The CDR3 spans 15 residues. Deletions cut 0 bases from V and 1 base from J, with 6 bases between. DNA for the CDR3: TGTGCCAGCAGTTACTCGCGAGGGAACACCGGGGAGCTGTTTTTT. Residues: CASSYSRGNTGELFF.

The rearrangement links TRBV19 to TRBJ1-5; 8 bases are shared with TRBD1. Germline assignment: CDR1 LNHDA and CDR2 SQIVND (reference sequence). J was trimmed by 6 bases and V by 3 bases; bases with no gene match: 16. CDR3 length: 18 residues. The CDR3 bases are TGTGCCAGTAGTATTCCGGGACAGGTGGTGGCTTGGGGTCAGCCCCAGCATTTT. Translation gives CASSIPGQVVAWGQPQHF.

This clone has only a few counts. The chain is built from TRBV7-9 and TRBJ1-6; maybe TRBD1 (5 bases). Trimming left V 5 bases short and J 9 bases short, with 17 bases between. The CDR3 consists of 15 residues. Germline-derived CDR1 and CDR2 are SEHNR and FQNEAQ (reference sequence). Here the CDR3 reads CASSPGSRQSSPLHF. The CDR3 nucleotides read TGTGCCAGCAGCCCAGGTTCGAGACAGAGTTCACCCCTCCACTTT.

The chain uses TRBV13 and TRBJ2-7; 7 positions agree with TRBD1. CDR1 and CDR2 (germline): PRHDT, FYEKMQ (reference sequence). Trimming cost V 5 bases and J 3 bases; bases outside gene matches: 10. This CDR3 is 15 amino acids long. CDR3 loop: CASSPRQGTFYEQYF. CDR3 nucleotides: TGTGCCAGCAGCCCTCGACAGGGAACCTTCTACGAGCAGTACTTC.

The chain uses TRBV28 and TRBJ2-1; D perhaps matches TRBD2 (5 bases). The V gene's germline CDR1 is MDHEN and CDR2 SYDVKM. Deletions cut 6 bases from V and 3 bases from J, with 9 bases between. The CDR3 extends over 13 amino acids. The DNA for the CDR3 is TGTGCCAGCAGCGGACTTTACTACAATGAGCAGTTCTTC. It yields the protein CASSGLYYNEQFF.

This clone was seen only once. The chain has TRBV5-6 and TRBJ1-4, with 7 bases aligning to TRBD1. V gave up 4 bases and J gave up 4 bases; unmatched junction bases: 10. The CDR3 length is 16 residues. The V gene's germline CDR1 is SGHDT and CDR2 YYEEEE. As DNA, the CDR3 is TGTGCCAGCAGCCTACTCGGACAGGAACTTAATGAAAAACTGTTTTTT. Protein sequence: CASSLLGQELNEKLFF.

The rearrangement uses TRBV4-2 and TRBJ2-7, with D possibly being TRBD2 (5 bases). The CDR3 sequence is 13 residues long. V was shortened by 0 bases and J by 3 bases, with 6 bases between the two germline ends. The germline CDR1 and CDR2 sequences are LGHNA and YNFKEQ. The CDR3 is CASSQDRGYEQYF. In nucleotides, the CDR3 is TGTGCCAGCAGCCAAGATCGGGGCTACGAGCAGTACTTC.

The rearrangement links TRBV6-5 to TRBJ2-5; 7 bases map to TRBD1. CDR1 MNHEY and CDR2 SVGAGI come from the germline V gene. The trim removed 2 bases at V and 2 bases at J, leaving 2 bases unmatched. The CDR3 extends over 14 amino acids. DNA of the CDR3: TGTGCCAGCAGTTACGCGGACAGGCAAGAGACCCAGTACTTC. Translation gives CASSYADRQETQYF.

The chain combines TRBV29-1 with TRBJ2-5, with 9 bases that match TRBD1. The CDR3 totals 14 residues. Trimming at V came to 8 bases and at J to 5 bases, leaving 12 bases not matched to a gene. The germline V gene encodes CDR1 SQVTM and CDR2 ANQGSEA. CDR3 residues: CSTRTGDTSETQYF. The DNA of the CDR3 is TGCAGCACTCGGACAGGGGACACCTCTGAGACCCAGTACTTC.

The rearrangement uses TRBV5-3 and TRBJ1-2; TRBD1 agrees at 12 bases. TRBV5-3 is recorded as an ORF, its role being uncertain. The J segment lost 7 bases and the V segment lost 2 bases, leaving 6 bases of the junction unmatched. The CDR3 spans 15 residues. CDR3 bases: TGTGCCAGAAGCTTTACTGGGACAGGGGGCGGTGGCTACACCTTC. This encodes CARSFTGTGGGGYTF.

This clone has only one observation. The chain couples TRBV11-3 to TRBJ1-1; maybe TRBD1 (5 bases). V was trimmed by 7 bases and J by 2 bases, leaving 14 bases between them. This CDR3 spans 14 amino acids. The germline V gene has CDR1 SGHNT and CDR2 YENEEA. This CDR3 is CASTRGGVNTEAFF. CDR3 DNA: TGTGCCAGCACCCGTGGGGGGGTCAACACTGAAGCTTTCTTT.

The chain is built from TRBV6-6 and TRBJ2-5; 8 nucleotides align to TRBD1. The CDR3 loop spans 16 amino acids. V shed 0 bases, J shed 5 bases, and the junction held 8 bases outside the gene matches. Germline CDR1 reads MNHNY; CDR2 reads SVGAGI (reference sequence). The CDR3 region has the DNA TGTGCCAGCAGTTACTCCCGACAGGGGATGGTGGAGACCCAGTACTTC. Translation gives CASSYSRQGMVETQYF.

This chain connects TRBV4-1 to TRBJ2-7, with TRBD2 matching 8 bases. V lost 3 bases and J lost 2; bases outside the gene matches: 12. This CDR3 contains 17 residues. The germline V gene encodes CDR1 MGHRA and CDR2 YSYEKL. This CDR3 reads CASSQAIGLAGAYEQYF. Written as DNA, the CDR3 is TGCGCCAGCAGCCAGGCCATTGGGCTAGCGGGCGCCTACGAGCAGTACTTC.

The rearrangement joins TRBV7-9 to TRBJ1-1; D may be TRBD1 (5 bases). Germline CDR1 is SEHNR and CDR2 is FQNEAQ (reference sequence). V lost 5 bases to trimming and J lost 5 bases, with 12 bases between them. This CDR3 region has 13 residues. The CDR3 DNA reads TGTGCCAGCAGCCCGGTGGGGGGAACTGAAGCTTTCTTT. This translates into CASSPVGGTEAFF.